This T cell receptor (beta chain) was identified during a study of OX40 agonist ivuxolimab in advanced cancers. Turning to the study itself: Administration of intravenous ivuxolimab to patients occurred every 2 weeks at 0.01 to 10 mg/kg. It was permissible to have had prior anti-PD-1, anti-PD-L1 or anti-CTLA-4 therapy, and approximately 40% had some. General study results and limits: Clonal expansion was seen in CD4+ and CD8+ blood T cells by week 6 at 0.1 to 3.0 mg/kg.

For this clone: The antigen is unknown.

Libraries were prepared by immunoSEQ multiplex PCR; TCRdb keeps only in-frame clonotypes and omits some of them. The sample yields about 37,000 clones, about 90% seen once. This CDR3 has 14 amino acids. Germline V gene sequence: CDR1 MNHEY, CDR2 SMNVEV (reference sequence). V lost 1 base, J lost 6 bases, and 13 bases lay in between. This chain joins TRBV27 and TRBJ2-7, with D possibly called TRBD1 or TRBD2 (6 bases each). The TCR comes from an adult with an advanced solid tumor such as melanoma, head and neck, liver or kidney cancer. Source: CD4+ or CD8+ T cells sorted from blood, taken in a trial of the OX40 agonist ivuxolimab. The CDR3 DNA reads as TGTGCCAGCAGTTTATATGGGGGGCTGGGCGAGCAGTACTTC. This translates into CASSLYGGLGEQYF.